The 20 T cell receptor beta chains presented below share a single source sample, sequenced in a study of cytomegalovirus exposure and HLA in healthy donors. The PCR had 60 Vbeta and 13 Jbeta primers. Profiled with immunoSEQ multiplex PCR; TCRdb holds only in-frame clones, not every one. Here the sample spans approximately 180,000 clones, roughly an eighth being singletons. Input material: PBMCs. The source of these receptors is a man aged 45-65 years in good health and CMV-seropositive.

The chain carries TRBV27 and TRBJ2-2; TRBD1 matches 8 bases. This CDR3 region has 14 residues. V gave up 7 bases and J gave up 4 bases; unmatched junction bases: 5. The germline V gene has CDR1 MNHEY and CDR2 SMNVEV (reference sequence). DNA of the CDR3: TGTGCCAGCACCCGGGACAGGACCACCGGGGAGCTGTTTTTT. This sequence encodes CASTRDRTTGELFF.

In its sample, this clone was seen a few times. The chain has TRBV10-3 and TRBJ2-1; 8 bases fit TRBD2. Germline V gene data show CDR1 as ENHRY and CDR2 as SYGVKD. The V and J ends lost 8 bases and 4 bases, in that order; junction bases with no gene match: 4. This CDR3 has 13 amino acids. CDR3 protein: CAIRAGAYNEQFF. Here the CDR3 DNA reads TGTGCCATCCGAGCGGGGGCATACAATGAGCAGTTCTTC.

The J gene is TRBJ1-4, the V gene TRBV14; D ambiguous. CDR3 length: 15 residues. Germline CDR1 is SGHDN and CDR2 is FVKESK. V lost 4 bases and J 0 bases, leaving 9 bases between the germline ends. In DNA form, the CDR3 reads TGTGCCAGCAGCCCGCGAGCACCAACTAATGAAAAACTGTTTTTT. Its protein is CASSPRAPTNEKLFF.

This clone showed up just a few times. The gene calls are TRBV7-6 and TRBJ2-1; 7 nucleotides match TRBD1. V shed 3 bases and J 9 bases; nucleotides not matched to a gene: 5. This CDR3 spans 13 amino acids. Germline assignment: CDR1 SGHVS and CDR2 FNYEAQ. DNA for the CDR3: TGTGCCAGCAGCTTGGGACAGCACCGTGAGCAGTTCTTC. Encoded protein: CASSLGQHREQFF.

In this sample, this clone turned up a few times. The V gene is TRBV9, the J gene TRBJ1-3; 7 bases agree with TRBD1. The V gene's germline CDR1 is SGDLS and CDR2 YYNGEE. Trimming at V came to 0 bases and at J to 1 base, leaving 7 bases not matched to a gene. This CDR3 has 17 amino acids. CDR3 in amino acids: CASSVGAQQGSGNTIYF. The CDR3 nucleotides read TGTGCCAGCAGCGTAGGGGCCCAACAGGGGTCTGGAAACACCATATATTTT. The full variable domain, its missing parts supplied by reference TRBV9 and TRBJ1-3, is DSGVTQTPKHLITATGQRVTLRCSPRSGDLSVYWYQQSLDQGLQFLIQYYNGEERAKGNILERFSAQQFPDLHSELNLSSLELGDSALYFCASSVGAQQGSGNTIYFGEGSWLTVV.

This clone was seen only a few times. The chain uses TRBV5-1 and TRBJ1-1; D possibly corresponds to TRBD1 (6 bases). The CDR3 has 15 residues. Germline V lookup: CDR1 SGHRS, CDR2 YFSETQ. Trimming pared 0 bases from V and 8 bases from J, leaving 17 bases between. CDR3 protein: CASSLATIRGPEAFF. As DNA, the CDR3 is TGCGCCAGCAGCTTGGCCACCATCAGGGGTCCGGAAGCTTTCTTT.

In this sample, this clone turned up a few times. The V gene is TRBV10-3, the J gene TRBJ2-3; 11 positions agree with TRBD2. Unmatched junction bases numbered 5, after V lost 3 bases and J lost 0 bases. CDR3 length: 17 residues. Germline lookup yields CDR1 ENHRY and CDR2 SYGVKD. The DNA of the CDR3 is TGTGCCATCAGTGACGGGACTAGCGGCCCTAGCACAGATACGCAGTATTTT. It specifies CAISDGTSGPSTDTQYF.

This clone was counted only a few times. The rearrangement uses TRBV28 and TRBJ2-7; 10 bases match TRBD1. This CDR3 comprises 12 residues. The germline gives CDR1 MDHEN, CDR2 SYDVKM. V trimming: 6 bases; J trimming: 5 bases; junction bases outside the gene matches: 1. The CDR3 coding sequence is TGTGCCAGCAGCGGACAGGGGGACGAGCAGTACTTC. This sequence encodes CASSGQGDEQYF.

This sequence joins TRBV7-2 and TRBJ2-3; a weak D match, TRBD1 (5 bases). Germline V gene sequence: CDR1 SGHTA, CDR2 FQGNSA. The CDR3 is 14 amino acids. The V and J ends lost 1 base and 4 bases respectively, with 9 bases between them. CDR3 amino acids: CASSLVWGPDTQYF. CDR3 in DNA: TGTGCCAGCAGCTTAGTATGGGGCCCAGATACGCAGTATTTT.

This clone showed up just a few times. The V and J genes are TRBV7-8 and TRBJ1-1; D unclear. V was trimmed by 4 bases and J by 1 base, leaving 4 bases between them. Germline assignment: CDR1 SGHVS and CDR2 FQNEAQ. The CDR3 contains 12 residues. The CDR3 bases are TGTGCCAGCAGCTCAGAGAACACTGAAGCTTTCTTT. Protein sequence: CASSSENTEAFF.

The V and J genes are TRBV19 and TRBJ2-2, with D perhaps matching TRBD1 (5 bases). The V gene's germline CDR1 is LNHDA and CDR2 SQIVND (reference sequence). The CDR3 loop spans 15 amino acids. V lost 1 base and J lost 2, with 8 bases in between. This CDR3 is CASSIGQLNTGELFF. In DNA form, the CDR3 reads TGTGCCAGTAGTATAGGACAGCTCAACACCGGGGAGCTGTTTTTT.

A few counts support this clone. V gene TRBV30 combines with J gene TRBJ1-3; tentatively, D is TRBD1 (5 bases). Germline assignment: CDR1 GTSNPN and CDR2 SVGIG (reference sequence). V was pared by 2 bases and J by 0 bases, with 14 bases between. The CDR3 has 16 amino acids. In DNA, the CDR3 is TGTGCCTGGAGTCCCGGACATCGTGGCTCTGGAAACACCATATATTTT. Its protein product is CAWSPGHRGSGNTIYF. Full variable domain (remainder filled in from reference TRBV30 and TRBJ1-3): SQTIHQWPATLVQPVGSPLSLECTVEGTSNPNLYWYRQAAGRGLQLLFYSVGIGQISSEVPQNLSASRPQDRQFILSSKKLLLSDSGFYLCAWSPGHRGSGNTIYFGEGSWLTVV.

This clone was counted a single time. The J gene is TRBJ1-1, the V gene TRBV18; 8 bases align to TRBD1. Germline V gene data show CDR1 as KGHSH and CDR2 as LQKENI. This CDR3 is built from 15 residues. The J segment lost 5 bases and the V segment lost 1 base, leaving 6 bases of the junction unmatched. CDR3 sequence (DNA): TGTGCCAGCTCACCACGAGTGACAGGGGAGACTGAAGCTTTCTTT. It is translated as CASSPRVTGETEAFF.

The rearrangement uses TRBV7-9 and TRBJ2-5; D may be TRBD1 (5 bases). The CDR3 loop spans 14 amino acids. V lost 1 base, J lost 0 bases, and 6 bases lay in between. The germline CDR1 and CDR2 sequences are SEHNR and FQNEAQ (reference sequence). As DNA, the CDR3 is TGTGCCAGCAGCTTAGACAGGTACCAAGAGACCCAGTACTTC. Translating it yields CASSLDRYQETQYF. Full variable domain (outside the CDR3, taken from reference TRBV7-9 and TRBJ2-5): DTGVSQNPRHKITKRGQNVTFRCDPISEHNRLYWYRQTLGQGPEFLTYFQNEAQLEKSRLLSDRFSAERPKGSFSTLEIQRTEQGDSAMYLCASSLDRYQETQYFGPGTRLLVL.

This clone was recorded a few times. The chain has TRBV9 and TRBJ2-5; 7 positions match TRBD2. The germline V gene has CDR1 SGDLS and CDR2 YYNGEE. The CDR3 loop spans 16 amino acids. The V segment lost 4 bases and the J segment 4 bases; nucleotides outside the gene matches: 13. CDR3 sequence: CASSRTPRGVSETQYF. In DNA form, the CDR3 reads TGTGCCAGCAGCCGCACACCCCGGGGGGTATCAGAGACCCAGTACTTC.

This clone was recorded a few times. The chain combines TRBV5-1 with TRBJ1-1, with TRBD1 as a possible D gene (6 bases). This CDR3 has 15 residues. Trimming took off 0 bases at V and 5 bases at J, with 14 bases between the two ends. Germline CDR1 reads SGHRS; CDR2 reads YFSETQ. The CDR3 reads CASSLGVRGGTEAFF. The CDR3 nucleotides are TGCGCCAGCAGCTTGGGGGTCAGGGGTGGGACTGAAGCTTTCTTT. The entire variable domain, with the rest obtained from reference TRBV5-1 and TRBJ1-1, is as follows: KAGVTQTPRYLIKTRGQQVTLSCSPISGHRSVSWYQQTPGQGLQFLFEYFSETQRNKGNFPGRFSGRQFSNSRSEMNVSTLELGDSALYLCASSLGVRGGTEAFFGQGTRLTVV.

The chain carries TRBV10-2 and TRBJ2-5; TRBD2 matches 13 bases. The CDR3 consists of 17 residues. With V trimmed by 3 bases and J by 0 bases, 4 bases remained unmatched. Germline V gene sequence: CDR1 WSHSY, CDR2 SAAADI. The CDR3 reads CASSEPTSGGNQETQYF. DNA for the CDR3: TGCGCCAGCAGTGAACCGACTAGCGGGGGGAACCAAGAGACCCAGTACTTC.

The gene calls are TRBV5-1 and TRBJ1-5, with a tentative D call TRBD1 (5 bases). Deletions cut 3 bases from V and 5 bases from J, with 15 bases between. CDR3 length: 15 amino acids. Germline values: CDR1 SGHRS, CDR2 YFSETQ. CDR3 coding DNA: TGCGCCAGCAGCTCCGCAGGGAGGTCCGATCAGCCCCAGCATTTT. This codes for CASSSAGRSDQPQHF.

The V call is TRBV20-1, the J call TRBJ2-1; D gene uncertain. CDR3 length: 10 residues. Trimming removed 3 bases at V and 7 bases at J, with 4 bases between. Germline assignment: CDR1 DFQATT and CDR2 SNEGSKA (reference sequence). The CDR3 sequence: CSASQNEQFF. The CDR3, as DNA: TGCAGTGCTAGTCAAAATGAGCAGTTCTTC.

The J gene is TRBJ2-3, the V gene TRBV10-3; D is unclear. The germline V and J ends were trimmed by 3 bases and 0 bases, with 7 bases remaining between them. Germline CDR1 and CDR2: ENHRY and SYGVKD. The CDR3 extends over 14 amino acids. In DNA form, the CDR3 reads TGTGCCATCAGTGACTCGCGGAGCACAGATACGCAGTATTTT. Translated, it gives CAISDSRSTDTQYF.